The 14 T cell receptor beta chains below come from one sample, sequenced in a study of cytomegalovirus exposure and HLA in healthy donors. Amplification used 60 Vbeta primers and 13 Jbeta primers. The data were produced by immunoSEQ multiplex PCR, yet TCRdb's version contains in-frame clones alone and is incomplete. The table lists about 170,000 clones, 75% to 90% of them singletons. Sequencing input: PBMCs. The source is a woman in her fifties or sixties in good health and CMV-seropositive.

About this clone itself: A junction boundary mismatches the germline segment, possibly from a read error. This rearrangement joins TRBV5-1 to TRBJ1-1, with D hard to call. Germline CDR1 reads SGHRS; CDR2 reads YFSETQ. This CDR3 contains 16 residues. The CDR3 DNA reads TGCGCCAGCAGCCCTAAGGAGGGCGACATGAACACCGAAGCTTTCTTT. Translation: CASSPKEGDMNTEAFF.

V gene TRBV7-2 combines with J gene TRBJ1-4, with 8 positions matching TRBD1. The ends lost 2 bases at V and 7 bases at J; junction bases unmatched: 3. Germline loops: CDR1 SGHTA, CDR2 FQGNSA. This CDR3 has 14 amino acids. The CDR3 is CASSLQGAGEKLFF. DNA of the CDR3: TGTGCCAGCAGCTTACAGGGGGCCGGTGAAAAACTGTTTTTT.

The genes are TRBV4-3 and TRBJ2-3; 11 bases fit TRBD2. In germline, CDR1 is LGHNA, CDR2 YSLEER. V lost 0 bases and J lost 4; bases outside the gene matches: 6. There are 17 residues in the CDR3. CDR3 residues: CASSQEALAGVSDTQYF. CDR3 DNA sequence: TGCGCCAGCAGCCAAGAAGCACTAGCGGGAGTTTCAGATACGCAGTATTTT.

V is TRBV6-5 and J is TRBJ2-6; tentatively, D is TRBD2 (5 bases). Germline CDR1 is MNHEY and CDR2 is SVGAGI. The CDR3 consists of 15 residues. With 2 bases removed from V and 1 base from J, the gap between germline ends came to 6 bases. In DNA, the CDR3 is TGTGCCAGCAGTTACCGGGGTTCTGGGGCCAACGTCCTGACTTTC. It is translated as CASSYRGSGANVLTF.

About this clone: The sample contains more than one DNA sequence encoding this CDR3. V and J are TRBV20-1 and TRBJ2-7; D ambiguous. This CDR3 has 11 residues. Germline assignment: CDR1 DFQATT and CDR2 SNEGSKA (reference sequence). With 3 bases removed from V and 5 bases from J, the gap between germline ends came to 8 bases. CDR3 sequence (DNA): TGCAGTGCTAGGGGCCTGGACGAGCAGTACTTC. The encoded protein is CSARGLDEQYF.

This clone has just one count. This rearrangement joins TRBV6-1 to TRBJ2-1; 13 nucleotides align to TRBD2. The CDR3 is made up of 15 amino acids. The trim removed 6 bases at V and 4 bases at J, leaving 3 bases unmatched. CDR1 and CDR2 (germline): MNHNS, SASEGT. Written as DNA, the CDR3 is TGTGCCAGCAGACTAGCGGGGGGGCCGTACAATGAGCAGTTCTTC. This gives the protein CASRLAGGPYNEQFF.

The chain has TRBV29-1 and TRBJ2-2, with TRBD1 matching 11 bases. Germline V gene data show CDR1 as SQVTM and CDR2 as ANQGSEA. The J segment lost 7 bases and the V segment lost 6 bases, leaving 7 bases of the junction unmatched. The CDR3 totals 14 residues. The CDR3 nucleotides are TGCAGCGTCGTCGGACAGGGGGCCGTCGGGGAGCTGTTTTTT. Amino acid sequence: CSVVGQGAVGELFF.

This clone was seen just once. The chain combines TRBV27 with TRBJ2-3; tentatively, D is TRBD2 (6 bases). Trimming cost V 3 bases and J 4 bases, with 17 bases left between them. Germline values: CDR1 MNHEY, CDR2 SMNVEV (reference sequence). This CDR3 spans 16 amino acids. The CDR3: CASSFPRGSGSDTQYF. The CDR3 region has the DNA TGTGCCAGCAGTTTCCCCCGGGGGAGCGGGTCAGATACGCAGTATTTT.

This chain links TRBV28 with TRBJ2-4; 12 nucleotides align to TRBD1. After removal of 6 bases from V and 2 bases from J, the junction contained 14 bases not matched to a gene. Germline values: CDR1 MDHEN, CDR2 SYDVKM. The CDR3 loop spans 19 amino acids. CDR3 DNA: TGTGCCAGCAGCCCAGTCCCGGGACAGGGGGCTAAAACCAAAAACATTCAGTACTTC. It codes for CASSPVPGQGAKTKNIQYF.

This chain's CDR3 is CASSLIGTARSGANVLTF. In DNA, the CDR3 is TGTGCCAGCAGCTTAATTGGGACAGCCCGCTCTGGGGCCAACGTCCTGACTTTC. J is TRBJ2-6 and V is TRBV11-2, with 7 bases that match TRBD1. The V segment lost 2 bases and the J segment 0 bases; nucleotides outside the gene matches: 7. From germline, CDR1 is SGHAT and CDR2 FQNNGV. This CDR3 contains 18 residues.

This chain joins TRBV9 and TRBJ1-4; D uncertain. V lost 0 bases and J lost 6, with 12 bases in between. The germline V gene has CDR1 SGDLS and CDR2 YYNGEE. This CDR3 has 15 amino acids. In DNA form, the CDR3 reads TGTGCCAGCAGCGTAGGCCCGAGGGCCGATGAAAAACTGTTTTTT. Translating it yields CASSVGPRADEKLFF.

This clone has just one count. Other nucleotide sequences in the sample specify the same CDR3. This sequence joins TRBV2 and TRBJ2-3, with 11 bases lining up with TRBD2. The CDR3 contains 15 residues. Losses at the gene ends were 4 bases for V and 1 base for J; bases not matched to a gene: 1. In germline, CDR1 is SNHLY, CDR2 FYNNEI. The CDR3: CASSVLAGGTDTQYF. CDR3 DNA sequence: TGTGCCAGCAGTGTACTAGCGGGGGGCACAGATACGCAGTATTTT. Filled out from reference TRBV2 and TRBJ2-3, the complete variable domain reads EPEVTQTPSHQVTQMGQEVILRCVPISNHLYFYWYRQILGQKVEFLVSFYNNEISEKSEIFDDQFSVERPDGSNFTLKIRSTKLEDSAMYFCASSVLAGGTDTQYFGPGTRLTVL.

The V call is TRBV4-1, the J call TRBJ1-1; 8 nucleotides agree with TRBD1. V lost 2 bases to trimming and J lost 5 bases; unmatched junction nucleotides: 10. The CDR3 totals 16 residues. Germline lookup yields CDR1 MGHRA and CDR2 YSYEKL. The CDR3 DNA is TGCGCCAGCAGCCAATCTGACAGGGGAGGGTTGACTGAAGCTTTCTTT. Its translation: CASSQSDRGGLTEAFF.

This rearrangement joins TRBV2 to TRBJ2-2, with D possibly TRBD2 on 7 matching bases. CDR3 size: 15 residues. The germline CDR1 and CDR2 sequences are SNHLY and FYNNEI. V lost 7 bases and J 4 bases, leaving 16 bases between the germline ends. The CDR3 DNA sequence: TGTGCCAGCACGGGGGGCCCTAGCGGCACCGGGGAGCTGTTTTTT. This encodes CASTGGPSGTGELFF.